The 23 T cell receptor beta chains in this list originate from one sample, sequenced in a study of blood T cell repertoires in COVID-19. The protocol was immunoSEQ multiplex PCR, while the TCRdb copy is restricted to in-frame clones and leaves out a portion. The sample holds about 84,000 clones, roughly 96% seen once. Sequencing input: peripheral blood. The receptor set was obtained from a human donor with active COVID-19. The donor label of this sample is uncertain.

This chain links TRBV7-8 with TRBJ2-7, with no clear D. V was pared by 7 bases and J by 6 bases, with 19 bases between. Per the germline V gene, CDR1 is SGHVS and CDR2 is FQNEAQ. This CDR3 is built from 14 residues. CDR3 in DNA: TGTGCCAGCACCCTGGATAGACTTAGAGTCGAGCAGTACTTC. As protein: CASTLDRLRVEQYF.

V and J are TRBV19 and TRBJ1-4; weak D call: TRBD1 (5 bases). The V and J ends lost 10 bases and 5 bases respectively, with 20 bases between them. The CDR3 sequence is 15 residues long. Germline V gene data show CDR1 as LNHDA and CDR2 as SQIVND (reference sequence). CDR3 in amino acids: CATGAGGTSNEKLFF. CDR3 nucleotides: TGTGCCACCGGGGCCGGCGGGACGTCAAATGAAAAACTGTTTTTT.

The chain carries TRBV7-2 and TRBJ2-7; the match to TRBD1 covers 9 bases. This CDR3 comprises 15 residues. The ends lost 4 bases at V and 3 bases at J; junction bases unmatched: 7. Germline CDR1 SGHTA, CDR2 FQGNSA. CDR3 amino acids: CASSSNGGQGYEQYF. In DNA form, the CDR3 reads TGTGCCAGCAGCTCGAATGGGGGACAGGGCTACGAGCAGTACTTC.

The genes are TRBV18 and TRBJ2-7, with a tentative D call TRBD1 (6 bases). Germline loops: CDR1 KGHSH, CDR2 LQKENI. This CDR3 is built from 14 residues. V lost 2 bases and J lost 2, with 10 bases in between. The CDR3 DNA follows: TGTGCCAGCTCACCAAAGGACAGAGCCTACGAGCAGTACTTC. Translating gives CASSPKDRAYEQYF. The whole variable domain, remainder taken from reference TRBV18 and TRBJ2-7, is NAGVMQNPRHLVRRRGQEARLRCSPMKGHSHVYWYRQLPEEGLKFMVYLQKENIIDESGMPKERFSAEFPKEGPSILRIQQVVRGDSAAYFCASSPKDRAYEQYFGPGTRLTVT.

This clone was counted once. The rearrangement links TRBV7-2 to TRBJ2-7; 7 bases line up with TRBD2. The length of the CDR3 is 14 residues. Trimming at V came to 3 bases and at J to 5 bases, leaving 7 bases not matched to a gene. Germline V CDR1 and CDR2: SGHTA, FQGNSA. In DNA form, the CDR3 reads TGTGCCAGCAGCTTGACAGCGGGATCTCACGAGCAGTACTTC. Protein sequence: CASSLTAGSHEQYF. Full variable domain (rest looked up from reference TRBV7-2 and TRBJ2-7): GAGVSQSPSNKVTEKGKDVELRCDPISGHTALYWYRQSLGQGLEFLIYFQGNSAPDKSGLPSDRFSAERTGGSVSTLTIQRTQQEDSAVYLCASSLTAGSHEQYFGPGTRLTVT.

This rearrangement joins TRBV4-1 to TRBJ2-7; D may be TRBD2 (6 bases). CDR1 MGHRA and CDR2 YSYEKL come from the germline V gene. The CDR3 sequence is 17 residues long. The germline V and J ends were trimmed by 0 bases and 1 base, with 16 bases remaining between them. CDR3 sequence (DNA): TGCGCCAGCAGCCAAGAAGTATTAGCGGAAGGGTCCTACGAGCAGTACTTC. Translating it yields CASSQEVLAEGSYEQYF.

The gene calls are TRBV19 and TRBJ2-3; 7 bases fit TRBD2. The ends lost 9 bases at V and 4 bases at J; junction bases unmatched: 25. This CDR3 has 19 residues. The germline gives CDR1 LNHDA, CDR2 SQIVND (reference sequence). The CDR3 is CAREPVWSSGELLPDTQYF. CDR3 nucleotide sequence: TGTGCCAGAGAACCCGTTTGGTCTAGCGGCGAGTTACTTCCAGATACGCAGTATTTT.

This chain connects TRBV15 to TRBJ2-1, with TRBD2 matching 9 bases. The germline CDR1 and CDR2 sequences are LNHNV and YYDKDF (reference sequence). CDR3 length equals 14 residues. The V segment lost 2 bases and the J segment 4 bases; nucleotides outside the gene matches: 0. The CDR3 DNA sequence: TGTGCCACCAGCAGAACTAGCGGGTACAATGAGCAGTTCTTC. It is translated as CATSRTSGYNEQFF.

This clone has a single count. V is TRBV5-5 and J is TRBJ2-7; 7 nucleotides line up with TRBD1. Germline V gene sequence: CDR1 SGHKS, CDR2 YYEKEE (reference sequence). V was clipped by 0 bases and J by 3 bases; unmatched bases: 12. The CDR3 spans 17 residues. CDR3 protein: CASSLGIRQGPGYEQYF. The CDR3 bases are TGTGCCAGCAGCTTGGGAATTAGACAGGGCCCTGGCTACGAGCAGTACTTC. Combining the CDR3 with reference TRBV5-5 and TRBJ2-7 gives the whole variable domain DAGVTQSPTHLIKTRGQQVTLRCSPISGHKSVSWYQQVLGQGPQFIFQYYEKEERGRGNFPDRFSARQFPNYSSELNVNALLLGDSALYLCASSLGIRQGPGYEQYFGPGTRLTVT.

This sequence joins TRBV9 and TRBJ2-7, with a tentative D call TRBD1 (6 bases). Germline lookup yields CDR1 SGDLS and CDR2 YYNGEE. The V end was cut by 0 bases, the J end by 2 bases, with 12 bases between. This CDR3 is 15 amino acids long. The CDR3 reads CASSVGDTATYEQYF. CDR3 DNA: TGTGCCAGCAGCGTAGGGGACACCGCCACCTACGAGCAGTACTTC.

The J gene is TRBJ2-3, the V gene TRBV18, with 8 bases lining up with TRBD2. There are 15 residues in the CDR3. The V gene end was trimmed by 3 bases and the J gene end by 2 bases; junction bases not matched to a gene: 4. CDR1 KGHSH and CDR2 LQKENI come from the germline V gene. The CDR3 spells CASSPAGGPTDTQYF. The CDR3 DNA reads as TGTGCCAGCTCACCGGCGGGGGGACCCACAGATACGCAGTATTTT.

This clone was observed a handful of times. In DNA form, the CDR3 reads TGTGCCAGCAGCGTAACCGGGGGTGAGCAGTACTTC. Amino acid sequence: CASSVTGGEQYF. The rearrangement joins TRBV9 to TRBJ2-7; a possible D gene is TRBD2 (6 bases). Per the germline V gene, CDR1 is SGDLS and CDR2 is YYNGEE. The CDR3 extends over 12 amino acids. The ends were cut back, 1 base at V and 7 bases at J, with 9 bases in the middle.

CDR3 residues: CASSRTGFDEQYF. In nucleotides, the CDR3 is TGTGCCAGCAGCCGGACAGGGTTCGACGAGCAGTACTTC. V and J are TRBV9 and TRBJ2-7, with TRBD1 identical over 8 bases. The CDR3 contains 13 residues. Germline CDR1 is SGDLS and CDR2 is YYNGEE. The J segment lost 5 bases and the V segment lost 4 bases, leaving 5 bases of the junction unmatched.

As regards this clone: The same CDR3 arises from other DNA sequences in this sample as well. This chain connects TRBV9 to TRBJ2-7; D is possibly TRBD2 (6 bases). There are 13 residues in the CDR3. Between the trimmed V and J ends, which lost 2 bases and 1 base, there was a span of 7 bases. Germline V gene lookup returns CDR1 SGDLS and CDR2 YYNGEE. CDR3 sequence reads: CASSVGGSYEQYF. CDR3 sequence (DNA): TGTGCCAGCAGCGTGGGGGGTTCCTACGAGCAGTACTTC.

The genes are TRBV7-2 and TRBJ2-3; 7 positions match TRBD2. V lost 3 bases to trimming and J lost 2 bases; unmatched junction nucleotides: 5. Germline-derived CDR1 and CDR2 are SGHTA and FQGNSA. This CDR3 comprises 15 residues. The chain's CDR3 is CASSLSAGDTDTQYF. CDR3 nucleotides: TGTGCCAGCAGCTTGTCCGCGGGAGACACAGATACGCAGTATTTT.

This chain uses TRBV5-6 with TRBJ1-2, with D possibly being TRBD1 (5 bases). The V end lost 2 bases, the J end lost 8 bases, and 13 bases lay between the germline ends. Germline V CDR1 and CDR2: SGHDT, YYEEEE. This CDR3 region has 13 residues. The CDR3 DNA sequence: TGTGCCAGCAGCTTCGGGGGAAATCAAGGCTACACCTTC. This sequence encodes CASSFGGNQGYTF.

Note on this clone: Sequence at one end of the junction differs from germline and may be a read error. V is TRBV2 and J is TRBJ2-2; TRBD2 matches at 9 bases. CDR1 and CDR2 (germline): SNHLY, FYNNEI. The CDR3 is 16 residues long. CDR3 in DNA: TGTGCCAGCAGCGAAGTAGCGGGGGACAACACCGGGGAGCTGTTTTTT. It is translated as CASSEVAGDNTGELFF. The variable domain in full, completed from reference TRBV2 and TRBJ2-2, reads EPEVTQTPSHQVTQMGQEVILRCVPISNHLYFYWYRQILGQKVEFLVSFYNNEISEKSEIFDDQFSVERPDGSNFTLKIRSTKLEDSAMYFCASSEVAGDNTGELFFGEGSRLTVL.

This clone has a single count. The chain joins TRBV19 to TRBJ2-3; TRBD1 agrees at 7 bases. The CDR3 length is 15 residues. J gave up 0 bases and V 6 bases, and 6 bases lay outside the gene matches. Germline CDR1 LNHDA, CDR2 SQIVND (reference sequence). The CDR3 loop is CASSLGTASTDTQYF. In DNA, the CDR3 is TGTGCCAGTAGCCTAGGGACAGCAAGCACAGATACGCAGTATTTT.

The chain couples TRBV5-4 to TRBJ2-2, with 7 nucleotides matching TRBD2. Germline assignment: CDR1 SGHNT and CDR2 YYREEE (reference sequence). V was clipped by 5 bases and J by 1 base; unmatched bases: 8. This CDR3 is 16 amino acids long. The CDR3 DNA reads TGTGCCAGCAGGAACCTAGCGGAGGGGAACACCGGGGAGCTGTTTTTT. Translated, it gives CASRNLAEGNTGELFF.

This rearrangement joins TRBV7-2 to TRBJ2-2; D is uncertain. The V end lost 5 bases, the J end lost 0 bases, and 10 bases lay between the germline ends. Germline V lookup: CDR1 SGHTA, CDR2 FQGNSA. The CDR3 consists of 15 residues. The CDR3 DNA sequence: TGTGCCAGCAGCCTAGACATCGCGAACACCGGGGAGCTGTTTTTT. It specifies CASSLDIANTGELFF.

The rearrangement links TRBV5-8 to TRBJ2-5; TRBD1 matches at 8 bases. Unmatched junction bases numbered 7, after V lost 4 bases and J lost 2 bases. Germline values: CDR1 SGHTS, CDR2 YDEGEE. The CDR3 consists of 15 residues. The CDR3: CASSLGTGQQETQYF. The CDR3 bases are TGTGCCAGCAGCCTCGGGACAGGACAACAAGAGACCCAGTACTTC.

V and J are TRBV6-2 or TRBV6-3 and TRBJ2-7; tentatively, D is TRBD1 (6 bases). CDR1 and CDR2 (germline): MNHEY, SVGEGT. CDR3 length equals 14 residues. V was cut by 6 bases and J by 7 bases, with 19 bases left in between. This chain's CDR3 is CASSRFGTTKEQYF. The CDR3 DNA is TGTGCCAGCAGCCGCTTTGGGACAACAAAAGAGCAGTACTTC.

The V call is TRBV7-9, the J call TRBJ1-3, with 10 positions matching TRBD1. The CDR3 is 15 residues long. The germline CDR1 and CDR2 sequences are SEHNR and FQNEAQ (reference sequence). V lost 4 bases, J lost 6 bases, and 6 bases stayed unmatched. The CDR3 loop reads CASSSRGTGENTIYF. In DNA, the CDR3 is TGTGCCAGCAGCTCGCGCGGGACAGGGGAAAACACCATATATTTT.